The clone carrying this T cell receptor beta chain was counted ten times or more. Its target is unknown. Other DNA sequences in the sample encode the same CDR3. At the deep level, the assay was run. TCRdb keeps only in-frame clones here, not all; method: immunoSEQ multiplex PCR. The data hold 550,000 to 850,000 clones, with approximately 74% observed a single time. This sample was included in a study of shared clonotypes between healthy human individuals. The study, taken as a whole, reports: Genetic and exposure-history diversity was limited by the small donor number. Estimated clonotype richness was generally higher in naive than memory subsets. In the sorted subsets, rarefaction showed sequencing was incomplete despite large depth.

Deletions cut 5 bases from V and 3 bases from J, with 10 bases between. From germline, CDR1 is SGHTA and CDR2 FQGNSA. CDR3 length equals 13 residues. V is TRBV7-2 and J is TRBJ1-1; D ambiguous. Sequencing was done on a sample of memory CD4+ T cells sorted from blood. Subset noted: CD45RA-negative fraction. This clonotype was obtained from a woman under 40 in good health. CDR3 protein: CASSPQRDTEAFF. The CDR3, as DNA: TGTGCCAGCAGCCCACAAAGGGACACTGAAGCTTTCTTT.